A single T cell receptor (beta chain) is shown here with its context. This record comes from a study of blood T cell repertoires in COVID-19. For the study at large: PBMCs, B-cell-depleted T cells, or T cells provided the cDNA or gDNA that made up the material.

Germline V CDR1 and CDR2: MGHDK, SYGVNS. The CDR3 sequence is 14 residues long. V was pared by 1 base and J by 5 bases, with 11 bases between. Authors' data handling: Amplifying reference gene primers gave estimates of nucleated cell counts. Measured with immunoSEQ multiplex PCR; TCRdb has only the in-frame clones, and not every one. The V and J calls and clone size were taken over from that table, and D and trimming were inferred from the DNA. The table lists around 430,000 clones, about nine tenths of them singletons, with around 12% in the top ten. This clonotype was obtained from a woman in her 50s with COVID-19, enrolled during active disease. The specimen sequenced was peripheral blood. The chain employs TRBV25-1 and TRBJ1-2; D gene unclear. CDR3 sequence reads: CASSEWQGRYGYTF. The CDR3 DNA reads TGTGCCAGCAGTGAATGGCAAGGGAGATATGGCTACACCTTC.